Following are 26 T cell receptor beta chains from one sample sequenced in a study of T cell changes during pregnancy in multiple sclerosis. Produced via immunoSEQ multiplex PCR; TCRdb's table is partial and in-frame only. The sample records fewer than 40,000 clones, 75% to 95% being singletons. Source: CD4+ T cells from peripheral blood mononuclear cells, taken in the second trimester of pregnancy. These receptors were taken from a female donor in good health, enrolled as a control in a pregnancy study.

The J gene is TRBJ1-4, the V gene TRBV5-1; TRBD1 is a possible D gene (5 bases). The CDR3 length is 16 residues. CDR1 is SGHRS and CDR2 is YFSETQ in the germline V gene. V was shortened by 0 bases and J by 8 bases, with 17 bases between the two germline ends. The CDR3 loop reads CASSLDGSTPGEKLFF. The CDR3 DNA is TGCGCCAGCAGCTTGGATGGTTCTACCCCAGGGGAAAAACTGTTTTTT.

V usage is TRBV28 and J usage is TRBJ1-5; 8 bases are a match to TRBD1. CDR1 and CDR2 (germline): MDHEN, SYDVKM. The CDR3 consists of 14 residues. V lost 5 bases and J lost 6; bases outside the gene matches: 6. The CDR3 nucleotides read TGTGCCAGCAGTATCGGACAGGGTTCTCAGCCCCAGCATTTT. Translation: CASSIGQGSQPQHF.

In DNA, the CDR3 is TGTGCCAGCAGCTTAGGGCGGCTAGCTAACTATGGCTACACCTTC. Amino acids: CASSLGRLANYGYTF. This chain uses TRBV7-2 with TRBJ1-2; unclear D gene. Trimming stripped 1 base from V and 0 bases from J, with 9 bases between. The CDR3 extends over 15 amino acids. CDR1 is SGHTA and CDR2 is FQGNSA in the germline V gene. The variable domain in full, completed from reference TRBV7-2 and TRBJ1-2, reads GAGVSQSPSNKVTEKGKDVELRCDPISGHTALYWYRQSLGQGLEFLIYFQGNSAPDKSGLPSDRFSAERTGGSVSTLTIQRTQQEDSAVYLCASSLGRLANYGYTFGSGTRLTVV.

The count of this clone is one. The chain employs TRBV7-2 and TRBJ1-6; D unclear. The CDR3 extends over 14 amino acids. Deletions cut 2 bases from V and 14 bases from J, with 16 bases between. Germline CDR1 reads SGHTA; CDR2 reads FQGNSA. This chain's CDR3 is CASSLNGGGRALHF. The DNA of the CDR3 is TGTGCCAGCAGCTTAAACGGAGGCGGGAGGGCCCTCCACTTT.

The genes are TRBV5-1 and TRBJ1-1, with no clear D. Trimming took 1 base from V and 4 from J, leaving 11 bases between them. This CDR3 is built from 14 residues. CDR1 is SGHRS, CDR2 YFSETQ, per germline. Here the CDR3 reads CASSLIDTGTEAFF. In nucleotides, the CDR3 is TGCGCCAGCAGCTTGATAGACACCGGCACTGAAGCTTTCTTT. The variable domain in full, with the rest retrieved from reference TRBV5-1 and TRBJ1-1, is KAGVTQTPRYLIKTRGQQVTLSCSPISGHRSVSWYQQTPGQGLQFLFEYFSETQRNKGNFPGRFSGRQFSNSRSEMNVSTLELGDSALYLCASSLIDTGTEAFFGQGTRLTVV.

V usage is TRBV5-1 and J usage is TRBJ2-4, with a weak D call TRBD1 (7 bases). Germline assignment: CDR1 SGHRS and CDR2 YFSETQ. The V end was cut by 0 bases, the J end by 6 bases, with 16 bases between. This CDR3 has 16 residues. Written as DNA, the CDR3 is TGCGCCAGCAGCTTGGCCTTGGGGCAGGGGGGAAACATTCAGTACTTC. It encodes CASSLALGQGGNIQYF.

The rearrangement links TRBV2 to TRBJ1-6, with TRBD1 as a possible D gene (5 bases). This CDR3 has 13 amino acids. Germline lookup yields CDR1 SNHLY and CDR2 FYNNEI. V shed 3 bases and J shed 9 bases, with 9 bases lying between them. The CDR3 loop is CASSEEGSSPLHF. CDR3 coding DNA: TGTGCCAGCAGTGAGGAGGGGAGTTCACCCCTCCACTTT.

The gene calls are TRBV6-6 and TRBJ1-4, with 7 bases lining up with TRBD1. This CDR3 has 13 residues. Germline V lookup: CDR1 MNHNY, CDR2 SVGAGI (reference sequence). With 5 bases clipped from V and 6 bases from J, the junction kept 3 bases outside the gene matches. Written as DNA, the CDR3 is TGTGCCAGCAGTAGACAGGGAGATGAAAAACTGTTTTTT. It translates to CASSRQGDEKLFF.

This CDR3 is CASSPPGTGQYEQYF. CDR3 in DNA: TGTGCCAGCAGCCCGCCAGGGACAGGGCAGTACGAGCAGTACTTC. The rearrangement uses TRBV4-2 and TRBJ2-7, with 9 nucleotides matching TRBD1. Germline V gene data show CDR1 as LGHNA and CDR2 as YNFKEQ. V lost 4 bases to trimming and J lost 4 bases; unmatched junction nucleotides: 8. This CDR3 is 15 amino acids long.

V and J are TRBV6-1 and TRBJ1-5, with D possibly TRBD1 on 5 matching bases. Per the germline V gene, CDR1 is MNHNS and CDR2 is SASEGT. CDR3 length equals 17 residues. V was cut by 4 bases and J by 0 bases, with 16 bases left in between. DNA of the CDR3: TGTGCCAGCAGTGTCAAAACAGGAAGAGGTAGCAATCAGCCCCAGCATTTT. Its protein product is CASSVKTGRGSNQPQHF.

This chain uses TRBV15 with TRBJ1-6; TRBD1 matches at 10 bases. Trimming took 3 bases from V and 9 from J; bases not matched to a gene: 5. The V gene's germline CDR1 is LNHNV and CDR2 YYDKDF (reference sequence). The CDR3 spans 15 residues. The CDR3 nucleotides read TGTGCCACCAGCAGTTCCGGGACAGGGGTTTCACCCCTCCACTTT. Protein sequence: CATSSSGTGVSPLHF.

CDR3 loop: CASSPDRTNTEAFF. The DNA for the CDR3 is TGTGCCAGCAGCCCGGACAGAACTAACACTGAAGCTTTCTTT. The chain employs TRBV14 and TRBJ1-1, with a weak D call TRBD1 (6 bases). CDR1 and CDR2 from the germline V gene are SGHDN and FVKESK. This CDR3 has 14 residues. V was pared by 4 bases and J by 2 bases, with 11 bases between.

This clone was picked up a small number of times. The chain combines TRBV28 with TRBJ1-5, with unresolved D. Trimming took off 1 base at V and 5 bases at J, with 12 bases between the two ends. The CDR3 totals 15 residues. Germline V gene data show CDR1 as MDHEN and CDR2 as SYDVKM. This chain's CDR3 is CASSLLTGGYQPQHF. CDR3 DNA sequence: TGTGCCAGCAGTTTATTGACGGGAGGTTATCAGCCCCAGCATTTT.

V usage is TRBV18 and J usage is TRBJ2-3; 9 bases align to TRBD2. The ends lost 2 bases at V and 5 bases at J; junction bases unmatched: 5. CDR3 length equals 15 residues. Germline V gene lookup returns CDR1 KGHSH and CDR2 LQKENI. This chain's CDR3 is CASSPRRGGRDTQYF. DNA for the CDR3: TGTGCCAGCTCACCAAGGCGGGGGGGCCGAGATACGCAGTATTTT.

This chain's CDR3 is CSGGENTGELFF. CDR3 bases: TGCAGCGGGGGGGAGAACACCGGGGAGCTGTTTTTT. The chain combines TRBV29-1 with TRBJ2-2; possible D gene TRBD2, 6 bases. The CDR3 runs to 12 residues. CDR1 and CDR2 (germline): SQVTM, ANQGSEA. V lost 7 bases and J lost 1, with 7 bases in between.

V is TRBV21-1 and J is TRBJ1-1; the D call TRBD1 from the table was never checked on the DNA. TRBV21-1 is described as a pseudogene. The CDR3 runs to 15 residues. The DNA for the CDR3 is TGTGCCAGCAGTCCGGGGACAGGGATGAACACTGAAGCTTTCTTT. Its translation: CASSPGTGMNTEAFF.

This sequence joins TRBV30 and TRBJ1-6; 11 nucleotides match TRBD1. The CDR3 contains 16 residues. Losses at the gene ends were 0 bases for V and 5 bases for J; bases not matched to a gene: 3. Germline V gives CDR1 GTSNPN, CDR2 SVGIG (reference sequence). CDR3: CAWSVGTGGNNSPLHF. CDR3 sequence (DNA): TGTGCCTGGAGTGTAGGGACAGGGGGGAATAATTCACCCCTCCACTTT.

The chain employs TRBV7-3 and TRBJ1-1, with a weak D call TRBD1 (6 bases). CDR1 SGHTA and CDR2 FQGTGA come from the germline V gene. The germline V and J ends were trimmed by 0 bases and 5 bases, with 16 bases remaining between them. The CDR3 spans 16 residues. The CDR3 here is CASSLTPGQQQTEAFF. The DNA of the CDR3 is TGTGCCAGCAGCTTAACGCCCGGACAGCAACAGACTGAAGCTTTCTTT. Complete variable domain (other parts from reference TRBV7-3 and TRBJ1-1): GAGVSQTPSNKVTEKGKYVELRCDPISGHTALYWYRQSLGQGPEFLIYFQGTGAADDSGLPNDRFFAVRPEGSVSTLKIQRTERGDSAVYLCASSLTPGQQQTEAFFGQGTRLTVV.

The CDR3 here is CASRGGFTYEQYF. The CDR3 coding sequence is TGTGCCAGCAGGGGGGGGTTTACCTACGAGCAGTACTTC. The chain employs TRBV28 and TRBJ2-7; 7 nucleotides match TRBD2. The CDR3 sequence is 13 residues long. The V and J ends lost 6 bases and 2 bases, in that order; junction bases with no gene match: 4. From germline, CDR1 is MDHEN and CDR2 SYDVKM.

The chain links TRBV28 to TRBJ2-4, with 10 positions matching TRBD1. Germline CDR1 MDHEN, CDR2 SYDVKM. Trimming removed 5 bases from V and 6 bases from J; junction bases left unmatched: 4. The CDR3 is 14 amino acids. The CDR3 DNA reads TGTGCCAGCAGTGCCCGGACAGGGGGAAACATTCAGTACTTC. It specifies CASSARTGGNIQYF.

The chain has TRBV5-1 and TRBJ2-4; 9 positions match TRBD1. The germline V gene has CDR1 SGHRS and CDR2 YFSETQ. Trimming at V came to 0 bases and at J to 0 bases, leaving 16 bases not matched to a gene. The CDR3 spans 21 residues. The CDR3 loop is CASSLAIRPDRGGLAKNIQYF. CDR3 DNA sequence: TGCGCCAGCAGCTTGGCCATACGGCCCGACAGGGGGGGACTAGCCAAAAACATTCAGTACTTC.

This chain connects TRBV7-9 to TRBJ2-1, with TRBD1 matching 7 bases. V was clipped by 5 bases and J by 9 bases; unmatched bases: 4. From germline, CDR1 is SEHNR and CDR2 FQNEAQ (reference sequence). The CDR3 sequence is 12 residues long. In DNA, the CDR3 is TGTGCCAGCAGCCGTACAGGGGCTGAGCAGTTCTTC. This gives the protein CASSRTGAEQFF.

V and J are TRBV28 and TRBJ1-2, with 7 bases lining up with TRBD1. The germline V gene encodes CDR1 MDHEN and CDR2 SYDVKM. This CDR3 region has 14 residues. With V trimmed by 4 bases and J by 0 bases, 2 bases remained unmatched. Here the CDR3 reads CASSSGQANYGYTF. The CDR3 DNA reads TGTGCCAGCAGTTCCGGACAGGCTAACTATGGCTACACCTTC.

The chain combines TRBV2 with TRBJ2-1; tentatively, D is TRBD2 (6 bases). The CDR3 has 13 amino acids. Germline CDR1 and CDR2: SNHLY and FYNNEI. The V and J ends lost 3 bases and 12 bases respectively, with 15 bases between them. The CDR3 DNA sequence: TGTGCCAGCAGTGAGACCCGGGAGCAGGGGCAGTTCTTC. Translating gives CASSETREQGQFF.

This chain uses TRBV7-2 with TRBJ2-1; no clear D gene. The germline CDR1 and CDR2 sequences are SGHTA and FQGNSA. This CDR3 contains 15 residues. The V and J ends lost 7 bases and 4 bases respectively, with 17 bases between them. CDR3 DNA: TGTGCCAGCACCCCCGCCGGCGGCCCTTACAATGAGCAGTTCTTC. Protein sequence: CASTPAGGPYNEQFF.

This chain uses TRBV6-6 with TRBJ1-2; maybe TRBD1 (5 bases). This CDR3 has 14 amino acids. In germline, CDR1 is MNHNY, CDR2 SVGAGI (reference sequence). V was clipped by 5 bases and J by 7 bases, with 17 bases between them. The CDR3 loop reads CASSLGGRVGGYTF. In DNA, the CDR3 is TGTGCCAGCAGTCTAGGTGGCAGGGTGGGTGGCTACACCTTC.